The 12 T cell receptor beta chains reported below all come from one sample, sequenced in a study of cytomegalovirus exposure and HLA in healthy donors. Use of 60 Vbeta and 13 Jbeta primers characterized the PCR. TCRdb keeps only in-frame clones here, not all; method: immunoSEQ multiplex PCR. Here the sample spans some 170,000 clones, around 80% being singletons. The sample consisted of PBMCs. Receptors were obtained from a young woman in good health and CMV-seropositive.

This clone was seen only once. The rearrangement uses TRBV6-4 and TRBJ2-3, with TRBD2 identical over 14 bases. The V gene end was trimmed by 8 bases and the J gene end by 11 bases; junction bases not matched to a gene: 6. The CDR3 spans 13 residues. Germline CDR1 is MRHNA and CDR2 is SNTAGT. This CDR3 is CASGRLAGGLQYF. As DNA, the CDR3 is TGTGCCAGCGGGCGACTAGCGGGGGGGCTGCAGTATTTT.

The chain recombines TRBV5-1 with TRBJ2-5; D is uncertain. The CDR3 is 11 amino acids. Germline values: CDR1 SGHRS, CDR2 YFSETQ. V lost 3 bases to trimming and J lost 4 bases, with 4 bases between them. CDR3 in DNA: TGCGCCAGCAGCTCCCTAGAGACCCAGTACTTC. Amino acid sequence: CASSSLETQYF.

This chain links TRBV5-6 with TRBJ2-5, with D unclear. In germline, CDR1 is SGHDT, CDR2 YYEEEE. V lost 3 bases to trimming and J lost 4 bases, with 13 bases between them. This CDR3 has 14 residues. CDR3 region: CASSSVVRGETQYF. The CDR3 nucleotides read TGTGCCAGCAGCTCGGTAGTCAGAGGAGAGACCCAGTACTTC.

The DNA of the CDR3 is TGTGCCAGCAGCTTGACAAGGAACTATGGCTACACCTTC. Translated: CASSLTRNYGYTF. This chain links TRBV11-2 with TRBJ1-2; D gene unclear. Trimming took off 3 bases at V and 2 bases at J, with 7 bases between the two ends. Per the germline V gene, CDR1 is SGHAT and CDR2 is FQNNGV. The CDR3 extends over 13 amino acids.

The chain couples TRBV10-3 to TRBJ1-2; D perhaps matches TRBD1 (6 bases). Germline V CDR1 and CDR2: ENHRY, SYGVKD. CDR3 length: 15 residues. Trimming took 0 bases from V and 2 from J, leaving 10 bases between them. As DNA, the CDR3 is TGTGCCATCAGTGAGTCGGGGGACACCAACTATGGCTACACCTTC. Translating gives CAISESGDTNYGYTF.

The CDR3 region has the DNA TGTGCCAGCAGCTTGGAGACGCTGGCGGACACTGAAGCTTTCTTT. The encoded protein is CASSLETLADTEAFF. This chain links TRBV11-1 with TRBJ1-1; no clear D gene. Germline CDR1 SGHAT, CDR2 FQDESV (reference sequence). The V gene lost 3 bases and the J gene lost 3 bases, with 14 bases spanning the gap. This CDR3 contains 15 residues.

The chain combines TRBV6-1 with TRBJ1-2; 8 nucleotides line up with TRBD1. With 9 bases clipped from V and 5 bases from J, the junction kept 5 bases outside the gene matches. The germline CDR1 and CDR2 sequences are MNHNS and SASEGT. The CDR3 consists of 12 residues. The DNA of the CDR3 is TGTGCCAGATCCGACAGGGGATATGGCTACACCTTC. Protein product: CARSDRGYGYTF.

This chain connects TRBV18 to TRBJ1-2, with 8 bases fitting TRBD1. The germline V gene has CDR1 KGHSH and CDR2 LQKENI. The trim removed 4 bases at V and 3 bases at J, leaving 1 base unmatched. The CDR3 extends over 13 amino acids. CDR3 in amino acids: CASSQGQDYGYTF. In DNA form, the CDR3 reads TGTGCCAGCTCACAGGGACAGGACTATGGCTACACCTTC.

This rearrangement joins TRBV27 to TRBJ2-7; 8 bases align to TRBD1. Trimming cost V 0 bases and J 6 bases; bases outside gene matches: 13. From germline, CDR1 is MNHEY and CDR2 SMNVEV (reference sequence). This CDR3 comprises 17 residues. CDR3 DNA sequence: TGTGCCAGCAGTTTATCGACAGGTAGACGGACAGGGACCGAGCAGTACTTC. Protein: CASSLSTGRRTGTEQYF.

The V gene is TRBV7-8, the J gene TRBJ1-1, with D maybe TRBD1 (5 bases). The germline CDR1 and CDR2 sequences are SGHVS and FQNEAQ. This CDR3 has 15 amino acids. Trimming shortened V by 5 bases and J by 1 base, and 14 bases separated the two germline ends. CDR3 sequence: CASSPARVGNTEAFF. The CDR3 nucleotides are TGTGCCAGCAGCCCCGCCAGGGTTGGGAACACTGAAGCTTTCTTT.

Only one count was recorded for this clone. The chain employs TRBV7-9 and TRBJ2-7; D is undetermined. The CDR3 is 15 amino acids. The germline V gene has CDR1 SEHNR and CDR2 FQNEAQ (reference sequence). Trimming removed 5 bases from V and 3 bases from J, with 17 bases in between. The CDR3 nucleotides are TGTGCCAGCAGCCCCAATTTAGATTTAGTCTACGAGCAGTACTTC. This gives the protein CASSPNLDLVYEQYF.

The chain employs TRBV28 and TRBJ2-5; tentatively, D is TRBD1 (6 bases). V shed 5 bases and J shed 3 bases, with 16 bases lying between them. The CDR3 covers 15 residues. Looked up from germline, CDR1 is MDHEN and CDR2 is SYDVKM. Here the CDR3 reads CASSLPRGREETQYF. CDR3 bases: TGTGCCAGCAGTCTCCCCAGGGGTAGGGAAGAGACCCAGTACTTC.